This T cell receptor (beta chain) was recovered during a study of T-cell memory formation after mild COVID-19 (dated by TCRdb to about 2021). A note on the overall study: TCR sequence clusters from the two donors were found to be largely donor specific. The cohort was made up of two young adult volunteers, one female and one male, who were previously healthy. In a couple of donors, T-cell clones that expanded and contracted after mild COVID-19 were followed by sequencing TCRalpha and TCRbeta repertoires longitudinally.

Reads for this sample came from an Illumina NovaSeq 6000. cDNA libraries for TCRalpha and TCRbeta were prepared by 5'RACE using constant-segment primers, with sample barcodes and unique molecular identifiers added. Trizol reagent was used to extract RNA from every sample. Libraries were amplified in two PCR steps, with a second sample barcode and Illumina TruSeq adapters added in the second step. The libraries were sequenced on an Illumina NovaSeq using 2 x 150 bp paired-end reads. Per the source publication's procedure: The reads were demultiplexed and collapsed into UMI-guided consensus sequences using migec v1.2.7. With mixcr v2.1.11, UMI consensuses were aligned to TRA and TRB V and J templates and assembled into clonotypes. Expanded or contracted clonotypes were those called significant by both edgeR and NoisET, with noise models trained on biological replicates. edgeR calls used a false discovery rate-adjusted p below 0.01 and a log2 fold-change threshold of 1. As an exploratory analysis of dynamics, max-normalized trajectories of the 1000 most abundant clonotypes were examined with PCA combined with hierarchical clustering. Separately sequenced CD4+ and CD8+ repertoires were used to assign the CD4 or CD8 phenotype of responding clones. TCRdb cleaned the public reads at Q25 with fastp, built clones with MiXCR and kept in-frame beta chains. Here each entry gathers all rows of one CDR3 protein and keeps the most common genes and DNA. It is TCRdb's table, rather than the study itself, that gives the V and J calls and clone size. Here the sample has roughly 310,000 distinct CDR3 sequences; approximately 15% occur a single time. Of the sample, 22% is held by the ten largest clones.

Sequences SGHRS (CDR1) and YFSETQ (CDR2) are obtained from the germline V gene. The CDR3 starts with the cysteine, ends with the phenylalanine, and has 18 residues. The CDR3 DNA has 54 bases and is translated from base 1. Trimmed from V: 2 bases; trimmed from J: 2 bases; junction bases lacking a gene match: 6. Ficoll-Paque density gradient centrifugation was the method used to isolate PBMCs. As for this clonotype: Its cognate antigen has yet to be identified. Base qualities are not at hand, and no much larger clone is one base apart.

Broad study findings and their caveats: SARS-CoV-2 specificity of the second-wave clones peaking on day 37 was not confirmed. Contracting CD4+ clones were located mainly in the CM and EM memory subsets, whereas CD8+ clones were found to be enriched in EMRA. Clones that contracted from day 15 to 85 showed balanced CD4/CD8 phenotypes, whereas a second wave of clones that expanded from day 15 to 37 leaned towards CD4+. Only two mild cases were covered by the study, and larger cohorts that include severe cases with pre-infection samples were considered necessary. Some responding clones were found in pre-infection memory, which suggests that pre-existing cross-reactive memory T cells took part in the SARS-CoV-2 response.

The sequence derives from a man between 18 and 29 years old who had mild COVID-19 (a few samples of this study predate the infection). The sample titles of this study are shuffled in the database, so cell type and time point are left out; the donor was told from shared clones. Sequencing used PBMCs or a T cell subset sorted from them (not recorded which). The V and J genes are TRBV5-1 and TRBJ2-6, and 11 junctional nucleotides match TRBD1. The CDR3 here reads CASSLGEDRGPGANVLTF. The bases are TGCGCCAGCAGCTTAGGGGAGGACAGGGGGCCTGGGGCCAACGTCCTGACTTTC.